One and the same sample provided the 28 T cell receptor beta chains below, sequenced in a study of low-dose radiotherapy and immunotherapy resistance in tumors. Priming of first-strand cDNA relied on TRAV- and TRBV-specific primers (covering alpha and beta chains). Over approximately 19 PCR cycles, TCRs were amplified from a constant-region primer and V-primer adapter. TCRdb passed the reads through MiXCR, listing each CDR3 protein once. Among 65,000 to 100,000 distinct CDR3 sequences listed, over 15% were seen once. Time point specified: before trial treatment. The material sequenced was PBMCs, taken before treatment. These receptors all come from a male donor with prostate cancer.

The table lists this clonotype with many counts. The J gene is TRBJ1-5, the V gene TRBV19; D ambiguous. CDR3 length: 13 amino acids. V lost 2 bases to trimming and J lost 2 bases, with 4 bases between them. Germline V CDR1 and CDR2: LNHDA, SQIVND (reference sequence). CDR3: CASSIKGNQPQHF. CDR3 DNA: TGTGCCAGTAGTATAAAGGGCAATCAGCCCCAGCATTTT.

This clonotype has a count of ten or more. V usage is TRBV5-6 and J usage is TRBJ2-2, with 8 bases aligning to TRBD2. Trimming removed 5 bases from V and 4 bases from J; junction bases left unmatched: 13. From germline, CDR1 is SGHDT and CDR2 YYEEEE. The CDR3 runs 17 residues. The CDR3 sequence is CASSLAGRGERTGELFF. CDR3 in DNA: TGTGCCAGCAGTCTTGCCGGGCGGGGGGAACGCACCGGGGAGCTGTTTTTT.

This clonotype was counted at least ten times. The chain joins TRBV6-4 to TRBJ2-7; D tentatively reads TRBD1 or TRBD2 (6 bases each). Per the germline V gene, CDR1 is MRHNA and CDR2 is SNTAGT. Trimming cost V 1 base and J 7 bases, with 20 bases left between them. The CDR3 is made up of 16 amino acids. This CDR3 is CASSDFVWGAAREQYF. CDR3 bases: TGTGCCAGCAGTGACTTTGTCTGGGGGGCCGCCCGGGAGCAGTACTTC.

This clonotype has at least ten counts. The CDR3 region has the DNA TGCAGCGTGGCCGAGGGTGGGGCTGGGGAGCAGTACTTC. It codes for CSVAEGGAGEQYF. The chain uses TRBV29-1 and TRBJ2-7; D could derive from TRBD1 or TRBD2 (5 bases each). The V end lost 6 bases, the J end lost 7 bases, and 19 bases lay between the germline ends. Germline values: CDR1 SQVTM, CDR2 ANQGSEA. This CDR3 is built from 13 residues.

This clonotype was recorded at least ten times. The rearrangement links TRBV9 to TRBJ1-1, with a possible D match to TRBD1 (5 bases). Germline V gives CDR1 SGDLS, CDR2 YYNGEE. The CDR3 is 16 amino acids. V was clipped by 2 bases and J by 0 bases, with 14 bases between them. CDR3 sequence reads: CASSVGTPGVNTEAFF. In nucleotides, the CDR3 is TGTGCCAGCAGCGTCGGGACCCCGGGGGTGAACACTGAAGCTTTCTTT. The variable domain in full, with the rest retrieved from reference TRBV9 and TRBJ1-1, is DSGVTQTPKHLITATGQRVTLRCSPRSGDLSVYWYQQSLDQGLQFLIQYYNGEERAKGNILERFSAQQFPDLHSELNLSSLELGDSALYFCASSVGTPGVNTEAFFGQGTRLTVV.

This clonotype occurred many times. The chain carries TRBV28 and TRBJ2-5; TRBD1 agrees at 9 bases. Looked up from germline, CDR1 is MDHEN and CDR2 is SYDVKM. This CDR3 contains 14 residues. After removal of 5 bases from V and 4 bases from J, the junction contained 5 bases not matched to a gene. The CDR3 protein is CASSARTGVETQYF. The CDR3 coding sequence is TGTGCCAGCAGTGCCCGGACAGGGGTAGAGACCCAGTACTTC. The full variable domain, completed using reference TRBV28 and TRBJ2-5, is DVKVTQSSRYLVKRTGEKVFLECVQDMDHENMFWYRQDPGLGLRLIYFSYDVKMKEKGDIPEGYSVSREKKERFSLILESASTNQTSMYLCASSARTGVETQYFGPGTRLLVL.

Many counts were recorded for this clonotype. The chain is built from TRBV20-1 and TRBJ2-1, with TRBD2 identical over 8 bases. The trim removed 4 bases at V and 5 bases at J, leaving 7 bases unmatched. The CDR3 totals 14 residues. Germline CDR1 is DFQATT and CDR2 is SNEGSKA (reference sequence). DNA for the CDR3: TGCAGTGCTAACGCGGGGGGCGTCAACAATGAGCAGTTCTTC. This gives the protein CSANAGGVNNEQFF.

This clonotype was seen only a few times. J is TRBJ2-1 and V is TRBV4-3; no clear D. This CDR3 is built from 15 residues. Trimming took off 1 base at V and 7 bases at J, with 14 bases between the two ends. Per germline, CDR1 LGHNA and CDR2 YSLEER. CDR3 nucleotide sequence: TGCGCCAGCAGCCAAGCATCTAGTCAGGCAAATGAGCAGTTCTTC. It is translated as CASSQASSQANEQFF.

This clonotype has a count of ten or more. V gene TRBV5-1 combines with J gene TRBJ1-2, with a tentative D call TRBD1 (5 bases). The V end was cut by 7 bases, the J end by 4 bases, with 17 bases between. Germline lookup yields CDR1 SGHRS and CDR2 YFSETQ. This CDR3 has 14 residues. This CDR3 reads CASCTQGPGYGYTF. The CDR3 DNA is TGCGCCAGCTGCACGCAGGGTCCGGGCTATGGCTACACCTTC.

This clonotype was observed many times. CDR3 sequence: CASSLERGVQETQYF. CDR3 coding DNA: TGTGCCAGCAGTTTAGAGCGGGGGGTCCAAGAGACCCAGTACTTC. The chain carries TRBV12-3 or TRBV12-4 and TRBJ2-5; the match to TRBD2 covers 9 bases. V shed 1 base, J shed 1 base, and the junction held 1 base outside the gene matches. The CDR3 loop spans 15 amino acids.

This clonotype has a count of ten or more. The chain has TRBV5-1 and TRBJ2-3; no firm D call. V lost 4 bases to trimming and J lost 6 bases, with 15 bases between them. Germline-derived CDR1 and CDR2 are SGHRS and YFSETQ. The CDR3 has 14 residues. In nucleotides, the CDR3 is TGCGCCAGCAGCCCACAATTCCATAGGGATACGCAGTATTTT. This sequence encodes CASSPQFHRDTQYF. Looking up the rest from reference TRBV5-1 and TRBJ2-3 gives the full variable domain: KAGVTQTPRYLIKTRGQQVTLSCSPISGHRSVSWYQQTPGQGLQFLFEYFSETQRNKGNFPGRFSGRQFSNSRSEMNVSTLELGDSALYLCASSPQFHRDTQYFGPGTRLTVL.

This clonotype has only a few counts. This rearrangement joins TRBV7-9 to TRBJ2-7; 7 bases agree with TRBD1. Germline CDR1 and CDR2: SEHNR and FQNEAQ (reference sequence). This CDR3 comprises 14 residues. J was trimmed by 1 base and V by 8 bases; bases with no gene match: 8. The CDR3 spells CASSDGTASYEQYF. For the CDR3, the DNA is TGTGCCAGCTCCGATGGGACAGCTTCCTACGAGCAGTACTTC.

This clonotype was seen at least ten times. The chain employs TRBV5-5 and TRBJ2-7; tentative D call: TRBD1 (5 bases). V dropped 2 bases and J dropped 3 bases, with 15 bases sitting between them. The CDR3 totals 15 residues. Per germline, CDR1 SGHKS and CDR2 YYEKEE (reference sequence). This CDR3 reads CASSFSGSDNYEQYF. CDR3 DNA: TGTGCCAGCAGCTTTTCAGGTTCGGACAACTACGAGCAGTACTTC.

Comment on this clonotype: This probably arose from a read error, given a far larger clone one base away. The rearrangement links TRBV6-2 or TRBV6-3 to TRBJ2-3; TRBD2 is a possible D gene (5 bases). The CDR3 consists of 13 residues. Germline V gene lookup returns CDR1 MNHEY and CDR2 SVGEGT. V was pared by 9 bases and J by 4 bases, with 14 bases between. Here the CDR3 reads CARSLRGADTQYF. CDR3 DNA sequence: TGTGCCAGAAGCCTCCGGGGTGCAGATACGCAGTATTTT.

The chain couples TRBV3-1 to TRBJ2-7; D is unresolved. Trimming stripped 0 bases from V and 6 bases from J, with 6 bases between. Germline CDR1 and CDR2: LGHDT and YNNKEL (reference sequence). This CDR3 comprises 12 residues. CDR3 amino acids: CASSQDISEQYF. The CDR3 DNA sequence: TGTGCCAGCAGCCAAGATATTTCCGAGCAGTACTTC.

The sample holds many counts of this clonotype. V and J are TRBV14 and TRBJ2-7; possible D gene TRBD1, 7 bases. CDR3 size: 18 residues. Trimming left V 1 base short and J 5 bases short, with 24 bases between. The V gene's germline CDR1 is SGHDN and CDR2 FVKESK. CDR3 nucleotide sequence: TGTGCCAGCAGCCAAGGGCCCAAGGGGGCAGGAGGGAAGGACGAGCAGTACTTC. Residues: CASSQGPKGAGGKDEQYF. Combining the CDR3 with reference TRBV14 and TRBJ2-7 gives the whole variable domain EAGVTQFPSHSVIEKGQTVTLRCDPISGHDNLYWYRRVMGKEIKFLLHFVKESKQDESGMPNNRFLAERTGGTYSTLKVQPAELEDSGVYFCASSQGPKGAGGKDEQYFGPGTRLTVT.

This clonotype was detected many times. This chain uses TRBV11-1 with TRBJ1-6; D is undetermined. With 8 bases removed from V and 0 bases from J, the gap between germline ends came to 20 bases. In germline, CDR1 is SGHAT, CDR2 FQDESV (reference sequence). The length of the CDR3 is 18 residues. DNA of the CDR3: TGTGCCAGCCGCGGACCCAGCTCCCTCAGCTCCTATAATTCACCCCTCCACTTT. Its translation is CASRGPSSLSSYNSPLHF.

A word on this clonotype: This likely comes from a read error, as the CDR3 has no conserved phenylalanine or tryptophan at its end. The V and J genes are TRBV20-1 and TRBJ1-2, with TRBD1 as a possible D gene (6 bases). Germline-derived CDR1 and CDR2 are DFQATT and SNEGSKA (reference sequence). This CDR3 has 13 residues. CDR3: CGAIEQGQLGYTS. The CDR3 DNA follows: TGCGGTGCAATAGAGCAGGGACAATTGGGCTACACCTCC.

About this clonotype: A much larger clone sits a single nucleotide away, making a read error possible. The chain employs TRBV11-1 and TRBJ2-7; D is possibly TRBD1 (6 bases). This CDR3 is 14 amino acids long. V lost 1 base and J lost 0, with 7 bases in between. The germline CDR1 and CDR2 sequences are SGHAT and FQDESV (reference sequence). CDR3 protein: CASSLGRGSYEQYF. CDR3 DNA: TGTGCCAGCAGCTTAGGCAGGGGCTCCTACGAGCAGTACTTC.

This clonotype was recorded a few times. The chain links TRBV3-1 to TRBJ1-6; 9 positions match TRBD1. Looked up from germline, CDR1 is LGHDT and CDR2 is YNNKEL (reference sequence). V shed 1 base, J shed 7 bases, and the junction held 5 bases outside the gene matches. There are 16 residues in the CDR3. The CDR3: CASSQALDRGNSPLHF. CDR3 sequence (DNA): TGTGCCAGCAGCCAAGCTCTCGACAGGGGGAATTCACCCCTCCACTTT.

There are many counts of this clonotype. DNA of the CDR3: TGTGCCAGCAGTTACACAGCGATCGAGAATAATTCACCCCTCCACTTT. Residues: CASSYTAIENNSPLHF. The chain couples TRBV6-6 to TRBJ1-6; D not certain. Germline V gene sequence: CDR1 MNHNY, CDR2 SVGAGI (reference sequence). The CDR3 has 16 amino acids. V lost 2 bases and J 5 bases, leaving 13 bases between the germline ends.

This clonotype has at least ten counts. V usage is TRBV9 and J usage is TRBJ2-2, with 7 bases identical to TRBD1. The CDR3 length is 14 residues. V gave up 0 bases and J gave up 5 bases; unmatched junction bases: 1. The germline CDR1 and CDR2 sequences are SGDLS and YYNGEE. CDR3 nucleotide sequence: TGTGCCAGCAGCGTAGGACAGGGTACCGGGGAGCTGTTTTTT. Its protein is CASSVGQGTGELFF.

This clonotype was counted ten times or more. The rearrangement uses TRBV18 and TRBJ2-5; a weak D match, TRBD2 (5 bases). Germline assignment: CDR1 KGHSH and CDR2 LQKENI. The ends were cut back, 5 bases at V and 5 bases at J, with 15 bases in the middle. The CDR3 has 14 amino acids. The CDR3 is CASSTQGRGETQYF. The DNA of the CDR3 is TGTGCCAGCTCAACCCAAGGACGCGGGGAGACCCAGTACTTC.

This clonotype has a count of ten or more. The chain employs TRBV6-1 and TRBJ2-2, with 12 positions matching TRBD1. With 4 bases clipped from V and 4 bases from J, the junction kept 1 base outside the gene matches. The germline gives CDR1 MNHNS, CDR2 SASEGT. This CDR3 has 15 residues. The CDR3: CASSGDRGLTGELFF. The CDR3 DNA sequence: TGTGCCAGCAGTGGGGACAGGGGGCTCACCGGGGAGCTGTTTTTT.

The sample holds many counts of this clonotype. The chain carries TRBV7-9 and TRBJ2-6, with D perhaps matching TRBD2 (6 bases). Germline V CDR1 and CDR2: SEHNR, FQNEAQ (reference sequence). Trimming pared 2 bases from V and 0 bases from J, leaving 11 bases between. The CDR3 is 17 residues long. This CDR3 reads CASSLTLGGSGANVLTF. In nucleotides, the CDR3 is TGTGCCAGCAGCTTAACTTTGGGGGGCTCTGGGGCCAACGTCCTGACTTTC.

This clonotype was recorded at least ten times. The V gene is TRBV6-5, the J gene TRBJ1-2, with no clear D. V lost 10 bases, J lost 4 bases, and 13 bases lay in between. This CDR3 contains 12 residues. Per germline, CDR1 MNHEY and CDR2 SVGAGI. The CDR3 loop reads CATSLGGYGYTF. The CDR3 DNA reads TGTGCCACCTCCCTGGGAGGCTATGGCTACACCTTC.

Of note for this clonotype: The junction departs from germline at one end; a sequencing error may be responsible. The V call is TRBV29-1, the J call TRBJ1-2, with 11 nucleotides matching TRBD1. Germline V lookup: CDR1 SQVTM, CDR2 ANQGSEA. This CDR3 has 13 amino acids. The DNA of the CDR3 is TGCAGCGTAGAAGGGACAGGGGGGTATGGCTACACCTTC. It encodes CSVEGTGGYGYTF.

The CDR3 DNA is TGTGCCAGTAGAAGTGGACCACGGTGGGGGGATGAGCAGTTCTTC. Its translation is CASRSGPRWGDEQFF. The genes are TRBV19 and TRBJ2-1, with D possibly matching TRBD2 (6 bases). Germline V lookup: CDR1 LNHDA, CDR2 SQIVND (reference sequence). The CDR3 extends over 15 amino acids. V shed 6 bases and J shed 8 bases, with 20 bases lying between them.